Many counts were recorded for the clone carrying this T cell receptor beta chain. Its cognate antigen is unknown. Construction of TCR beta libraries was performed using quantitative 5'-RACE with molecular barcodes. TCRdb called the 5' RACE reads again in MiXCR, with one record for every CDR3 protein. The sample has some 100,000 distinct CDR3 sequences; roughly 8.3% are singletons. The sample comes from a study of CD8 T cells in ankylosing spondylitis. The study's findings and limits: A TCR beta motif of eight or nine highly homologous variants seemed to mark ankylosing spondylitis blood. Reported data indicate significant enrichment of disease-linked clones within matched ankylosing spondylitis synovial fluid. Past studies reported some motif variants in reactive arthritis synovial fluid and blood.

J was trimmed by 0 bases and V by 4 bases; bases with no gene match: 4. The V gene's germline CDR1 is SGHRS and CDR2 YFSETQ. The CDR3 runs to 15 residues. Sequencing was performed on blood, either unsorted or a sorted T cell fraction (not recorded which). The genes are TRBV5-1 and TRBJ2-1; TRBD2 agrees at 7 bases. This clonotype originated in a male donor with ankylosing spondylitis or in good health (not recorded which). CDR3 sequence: CASSPTSISYNEQFF. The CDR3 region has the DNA TGCGCCAGCAGCCCGACTAGCATCTCCTACAATGAGCAGTTCTTC.